The 12 T cell receptor beta chains in this list originate from one sample, sequenced in a study of blood T cell repertoires in COVID-19. Profiling relied on immunoSEQ multiplex PCR, and the TCRdb table lists in-frame clones only, not all of them. The data hold about 300,000 clones, with over 85% observed a single time. The sequencing input was PBMCs or T cells enriched from blood (not recorded which). Source of these receptors: a woman aged 50 to 65 who had been exposed to COVID-19.

This chain uses TRBV28 with TRBJ2-1; D not certain. CDR3 length equals 10 residues. V shed 5 bases and J shed 11 bases, with 7 bases lying between them. Germline V gene lookup returns CDR1 MDHEN and CDR2 SYDVKM. CDR3 bases: TGTGCCAGCAGTGAGGTGAAGCAGTTCTTC. This encodes CASSEVKQFF.

The chain uses TRBV5-4 and TRBJ1-5; D gene uncertain. Germline V gene lookup returns CDR1 SGHNT and CDR2 YYREEE (reference sequence). Trimming shortened V by 4 bases and J by 0 bases, and 5 bases separated the two germline ends. CDR3 length: 13 residues. CDR3 residues: CASSLGSNQPQHF. The CDR3 DNA sequence: TGTGCCAGCAGCCTAGGTAGCAATCAGCCCCAGCATTTT.

This clone was seen once. The genes are TRBV7-2 and TRBJ2-1, with a weak D call TRBD1 (6 bases). Between the trimmed V and J ends, which lost 6 bases and 4 bases, there was a span of 16 bases. The CDR3 is 15 amino acids. Germline lookup yields CDR1 SGHTA and CDR2 FQGNSA. Written as DNA, the CDR3 is TGTGCCAGCAGACAAGACAGGCTTCTTTACAATGAGCAGTTCTTC. Its translation is CASRQDRLLYNEQFF.

The chain joins TRBV15 to TRBJ1-6; 10 bases fit TRBD1. The germline V gene has CDR1 LNHNV and CDR2 YYDKDF (reference sequence). The V segment lost 3 bases and the J segment 7 bases; nucleotides outside the gene matches: 3. This CDR3 spans 15 amino acids. Here the CDR3 DNA reads TGTGCCACCAGCAGGGGGACAGGGGTGAATTCACCCCTCCACTTT. Protein: CATSRGTGVNSPLHF.

This sequence joins TRBV4-1 and TRBJ2-5, with D perhaps TRBD2 (7 bases). Germline V gives CDR1 MGHRA, CDR2 YSYEKL. This CDR3 has 15 amino acids. V shed 1 base and J shed 4 bases, with 13 bases lying between them. The CDR3 sequence is CASSQVPGEGETQYF. The CDR3 nucleotides are TGCGCCAGCAGCCAAGTCCCAGGGGAGGGAGAGACCCAGTACTTC.

The chain couples TRBV6-2 or TRBV6-3 to TRBJ2-3, with 7 positions matching TRBD1. V dropped 6 bases and J dropped 2; count of bases not matched to a gene: 8. From germline, CDR1 is MNHEY and CDR2 SVGEGT. The CDR3 spans 15 residues. The CDR3 sequence is CASSRAGTATDTQYF. The CDR3 coding sequence is TGTGCCAGCAGCCGTGCCGGGACAGCCACAGATACGCAGTATTTT.

The chain links TRBV28 to TRBJ1-5, with a tentative D call TRBD1 (5 bases). CDR1 is MDHEN and CDR2 is SYDVKM in the germline V gene. V was clipped by 4 bases and J by 4 bases, with 17 bases between them. The CDR3 length is 16 residues. CDR3 protein: CASSSNPTGGNQPQHF. The CDR3 DNA reads TGTGCCAGCAGTTCAAACCCGACGGGGGGAAATCAGCCCCAGCATTTT.

V is TRBV27 and J is TRBJ1-1; D gene uncertain. Germline V CDR1 and CDR2: MNHEY, SMNVEV (reference sequence). The V end was cut by 5 bases, the J end by 5 bases, with 21 bases between. The CDR3 length is 16 residues. The CDR3 region has the DNA TGTGCCAGCAGTCCACCCCTCCGAGGGTTGCGGACTGAAGCTTTCTTT. Residues: CASSPPLRGLRTEAFF.

The rearrangement uses TRBV7-6 and TRBJ2-5; D may be TRBD2 (5 bases). Per germline, CDR1 SGHVS and CDR2 FNYEAQ. Trimming pared 2 bases from V and 3 bases from J, leaving 28 bases between. The CDR3 is 20 amino acids. The CDR3 DNA reads TGTGCCAGCAGCTTATTCGGTTCTGGCGGATCCCCGGGGATAGAAGAGACCCAGTACTTC. The encoded protein is CASSLFGSGGSPGIEETQYF.

This chain uses TRBV9 with TRBJ1-6; tentatively, D is TRBD1 (5 bases). CDR1 SGDLS and CDR2 YYNGEE come from the germline V gene. The CDR3 is 15 amino acids. Trimming left V 6 bases short and J 8 bases short, with 18 bases between. In DNA, the CDR3 is TGTGCCAGCACCTCGGGAGGGGCAGCGCATTCACCCCTCCACTTT. Its protein product is CASTSGGAAHSPLHF. The variable domain in full, completed from reference TRBV9 and TRBJ1-6, reads DSGVTQTPKHLITATGQRVTLRCSPRSGDLSVYWYQQSLDQGLQFLIQYYNGEERAKGNILERFSAQQFPDLHSELNLSSLELGDSALYFCASTSGGAAHSPLHFGNGTRLTVT.

The CDR3 DNA is TGTGCCAGTAGTACGGGACAGGGATGGAATGAGCAGTTCTTC. Translated, it gives CASSTGQGWNEQFF. V and J are TRBV19 and TRBJ2-1; 9 bases are a match to TRBD1. The CDR3 is 14 amino acids. V shed 4 bases, J shed 7 bases, and the junction held 5 bases outside the gene matches. In germline, CDR1 is LNHDA, CDR2 SQIVND (reference sequence).

The V and J genes are TRBV28 and TRBJ2-1, with D possibly being TRBD1 (6 bases). Germline CDR1 and CDR2: MDHEN and SYDVKM. Deletions cut 5 bases from V and 4 bases from J, with 15 bases between. The length of the CDR3 is 15 residues. CDR3 sequence reads: CASSLPGAAYNEQFF. For the CDR3, the DNA is TGTGCCAGCAGTCTCCCAGGGGCGGCGTACAATGAGCAGTTCTTC.